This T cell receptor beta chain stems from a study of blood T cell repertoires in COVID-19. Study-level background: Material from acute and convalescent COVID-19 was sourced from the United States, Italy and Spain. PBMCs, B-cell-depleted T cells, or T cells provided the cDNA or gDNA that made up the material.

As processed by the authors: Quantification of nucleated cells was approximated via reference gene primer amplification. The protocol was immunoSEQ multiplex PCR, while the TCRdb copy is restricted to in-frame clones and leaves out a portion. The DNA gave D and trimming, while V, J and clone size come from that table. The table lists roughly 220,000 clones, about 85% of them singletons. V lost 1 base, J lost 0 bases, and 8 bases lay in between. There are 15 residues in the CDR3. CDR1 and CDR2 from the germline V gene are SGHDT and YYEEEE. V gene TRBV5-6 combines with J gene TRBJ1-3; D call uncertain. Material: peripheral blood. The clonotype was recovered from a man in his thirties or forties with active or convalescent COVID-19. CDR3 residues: CASSLYAGSGNTIYF. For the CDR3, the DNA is TGTGCCAGCAGCTTGTACGCGGGCTCTGGAAACACCATATATTTT.